One T cell receptor (beta chain) is described in this entry. CDR1 and CDR2 from the germline V gene are SNHLY and FYNNEI. The CDR3 length is 14 residues. Trimming stripped 2 bases from V and 6 bases from J, with 14 bases between. Vbeta (60) and Jbeta (13) primers were used in the PCR. The table came from immunoSEQ multiplex PCR; TCRdb's copy has only in-frame clones and leaves some out. The top ten clones hold roughly 1.2% of a sample with 100,000 to 150,000 clones, 70% to 85% of them seen once. This entry is derived from a study of cytomegalovirus exposure and HLA in healthy donors. The V and J genes are TRBV2 and TRBJ2-7, with D perhaps matching TRBD1 (5 bases). The source of this sequence is a boy aged 5-17 years in good health and CMV-seronegative. The sample taken for sequencing was PBMCs. The CDR3 sequence is CASSEWTRGPEQYF. CDR3 nucleotide sequence: TGTGCCAGCAGTGAATGGACAAGAGGTCCCGAGCAGTACTTC.